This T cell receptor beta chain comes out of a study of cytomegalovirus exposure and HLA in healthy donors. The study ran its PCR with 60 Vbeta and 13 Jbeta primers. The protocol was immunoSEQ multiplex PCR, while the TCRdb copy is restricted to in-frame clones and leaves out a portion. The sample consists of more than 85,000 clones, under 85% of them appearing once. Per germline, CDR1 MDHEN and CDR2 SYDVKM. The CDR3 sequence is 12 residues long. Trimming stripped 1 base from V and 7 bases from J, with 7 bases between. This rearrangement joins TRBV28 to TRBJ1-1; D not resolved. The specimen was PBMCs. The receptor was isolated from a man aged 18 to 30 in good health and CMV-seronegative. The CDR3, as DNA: TGTGCCAGCAGTTTATACCCTAGTGAAGCTTTCTTT. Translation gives CASSLYPSEAFF.